This TCR beta chain is from a study of T cell responses to AZD1222 COVID-19 vaccine. On the study more broadly: Second-dose recipients at about 4 or about 12 weeks were treated as one pooled group.

Turning to this clone: The antigen remains undetermined.

Germline CDR1 LNHDA, CDR2 SQIVND (reference sequence). This CDR3 has 15 residues. V lost 7 bases and J lost 7, with 22 bases in between. Data came from immunoSEQ multiplex PCR; TCRdb stores just in-frame clones and leaves some out. The table has under 95,000 clones, approximately 86% seen once; the top ten hold around 8.2%. Study conclusions and caveats: Reports say nearly half of spike-specific TCRs go after unmutated variant regions. Recipients of AZD1222 seropositive at baseline numbered only five or six. In a largely white British group with more females than males, clonal diversity was possibly underestimated.

V usage is TRBV19 and J usage is TRBJ1-1, with D possibly TRBD1 on 6 matching bases. The sequencing used peripheral blood, collected on day 0 of AZD1222 vaccination. This sequence was found in an adult in good health. The CDR3 DNA reads as TGTGCCAGTACCGATATTGCCTTACAGGGACTTGAAGCTTTCTTT. It encodes CASTDIALQGLEAFF. Using reference TRBV19 and TRBJ1-1 for the parts outside the CDR3, the full variable domain is DGGITQSPKYLFRKEGQNVTLSCEQNLNHDAMYWYRQDPGQGLRLIYYSQIVNDFQKGDIAEGYSVSREKKESFPLTVTSAQKNPTAFYLCASTDIALQGLEAFFGQGTRLTVV.